The rows below give T cell receptor beta chains drawn from one sample of a study of cytomegalovirus exposure and HLA in healthy donors. Generated by immunoSEQ multiplex PCR, the TCRdb table keeps only in-frame clones and is missing some. This table has about 220,000 clones, around 76% appearing once. Sequenced material: PBMCs. These receptors all come from a woman aged 40 to 50 in good health and CMV-seropositive. The CDR3 runs from the conserved cysteine through the conserved F or W. The order of the fields is CDR3 protein, CDR3 DNA, clone size, D gene, J gene, V gene. The D gene is left open where the match is weak. The size field is filled for only some rows; it gives once, few, many or a size class.

cdr3_aa: CAWSVQGSPLHF; cdr3_nt: TGTGCCTGGAGTGTTCAGGGGTCACCCCTCCACTTT; clone_size: .; d_call: .; j_call: TRBJ1-6; v_call: TRBV30
cdr3_aa: CATSSPRGGSTYEQYF; cdr3_nt: TGTGCCACCAGCAGCCCTAGAGGAGGTTCCACCTACGAGCAGTACTTC; clone_size: few; d_call: .; j_call: TRBJ2-7; v_call: TRBV15
cdr3_aa: CASSVRTGRNTEAFF; cdr3_nt: TGCGCCAGCAGTGTGCGGACAGGTCGAAACACTGAAGCTTTCTTT; clone_size: .; d_call: TRBD1; j_call: TRBJ1-1; v_call: TRBV10-1
cdr3_aa: CASSQGVGGASDTQYF; cdr3_nt: TGTGCCAGCAGCCAAGGGGTCGGGGGGGCCTCAGATACGCAGTATTTT; clone_size: .; d_call: TRBD2; j_call: TRBJ2-3; v_call: TRBV4-2
cdr3_aa: CASSQGQAQPQHF; cdr3_nt: TGTGCCAGCAGTCAAGGACAGGCCCAGCCCCAGCATTTT; clone_size: .; d_call: TRBD1; j_call: TRBJ1-5; v_call: TRBV6-5
cdr3_aa: CASSLILREKLFF; cdr3_nt: TGCGCCAGCAGCTTAATTCTACGGGAAAAACTGTTTTTT; clone_size: once; d_call: .; j_call: TRBJ1-4; v_call: TRBV5-1
cdr3_aa: CASSKAGQGVSRDSPLHF; cdr3_nt: TGTGCCAGCAGCAAAGCAGGACAGGGGGTGAGTCGGGATTCACCCCTCCACTTT; clone_size: .; d_call: .; j_call: TRBJ1-6; v_call: TRBV21-1
cdr3_aa: CASSILARFNNEQFF; cdr3_nt: TGTGCCAGTAGTATACTTGCCAGGTTTAATAATGAGCAGTTCTTC; clone_size: .; d_call: .; j_call: TRBJ2-1; v_call: TRBV19
cdr3_aa: CASSTSQGAAFF; cdr3_nt: TGTGCCAGCAGTACCTCACAGGGCGCGGCTTTCTTT; clone_size: .; d_call: .; j_call: TRBJ1-1; v_call: TRBV27
cdr3_aa: CSTTLFRDRDYNEQFF; cdr3_nt: TGTTCCACCACACTATTCCGGGACAGGGACTACAATGAGCAGTTCTTC; clone_size: .; d_call: TRBD1; j_call: TRBJ2-1; v_call: TRBV7-9
cdr3_aa: CASSGAGVGANVLTF; cdr3_nt: TGTGCCAGCAGTGGGGCAGGGGTTGGGGCCAACGTCCTGACTTTC; clone_size: .; d_call: .; j_call: TRBJ2-6; v_call: TRBV6-5
cdr3_aa: CASSLGQNSHNEQFF; cdr3_nt: TGTGCCAGCAGCTTGGGACAGAACAGCCACAATGAGCAGTTCTTC; clone_size: .; d_call: TRBD1; j_call: TRBJ2-1; v_call: TRBV11-2
cdr3_aa: CASSLGMTGNEQFF; cdr3_nt: TGCGCCAGCAGTTTGGGTATGACAGGGAATGAGCAGTTCTTC; clone_size: .; d_call: TRBD1; j_call: TRBJ2-1; v_call: TRBV5-1
cdr3_aa: CASSFGGSKETQYF; cdr3_nt: TGTGCCAGCAGCTTCGGCGGGAGTAAAGAGACCCAGTACTTC; clone_size: .; d_call: TRBD2; j_call: TRBJ2-5; v_call: TRBV5-6
cdr3_aa: CASSQRGFMGNEQFF; cdr3_nt: TGCGCCAGCAGCCAAAGGGGATTTATGGGGAATGAGCAGTTCTTC; clone_size: .; d_call: .; j_call: TRBJ2-1; v_call: TRBV4-3
cdr3_aa: CASSWAGSSYNSPLHF; cdr3_nt: TGTGCCAGTAGTTGGGCTGGGAGCTCCTATAATTCACCCCTCCACTTT; clone_size: .; d_call: .; j_call: TRBJ1-6; v_call: TRBV19
cdr3_aa: CASSLKFGQGRDEQFF; cdr3_nt: TGTGCCAGCAGCTTAAAGTTTGGACAGGGTCGGGATGAGCAGTTCTTC; clone_size: few; d_call: TRBD1; j_call: TRBJ2-1; v_call: TRBV7-3
cdr3_aa: CASSVASGTFSGANVLTF; cdr3_nt: TGTGCCAGCAGCGTAGCTAGCGGTACTTTTTCTGGGGCCAACGTCCTGACTTTC; clone_size: few; d_call: TRBD2; j_call: TRBJ2-6; v_call: TRBV9
cdr3_aa: CASSLGDFTSTDTQYF; cdr3_nt: TGTGCCAGCAGCTTGGGGGACTTCACTAGCACAGATACGCAGTATTTT; clone_size: few; d_call: .; j_call: TRBJ2-3; v_call: TRBV5-6
cdr3_aa: CASRSTGSGNQPQHF; cdr3_nt: TGTGCCAGCAGGTCGACAGGGTCCGGCAATCAGCCCCAGCATTTT; clone_size: once; d_call: TRBD1; j_call: TRBJ1-5; v_call: TRBV6-5
cdr3_aa: CASSFQTGMNREQYF; cdr3_nt: TGTGCCAGCAGCTTCCAAACAGGGATGAATCGGGAGCAGTACTTC; clone_size: .; d_call: .; j_call: TRBJ2-7; v_call: TRBV13
cdr3_aa: CASSLGPGAVNSPLHF; cdr3_nt: TGTGCCAGCAGCCTAGGCCCCGGTGCCGTTAATTCACCCCTCCACTTT; clone_size: few; d_call: .; j_call: TRBJ1-6; v_call: TRBV9
cdr3_aa: CASSLHPLAGDGNEQFF; cdr3_nt: TGTGCCAGCAGCTTACACCCCCTAGCGGGAGACGGGAATGAGCAGTTCTTC; clone_size: .; d_call: TRBD2; j_call: TRBJ2-1; v_call: TRBV7-8